The TCR beta chain under discussion was sequenced for a study of identical twins. Study-wide findings and caveats: Out-of-frame alpha sequences common to twins exhibited a surplus of low generation probability. Within cord blood, abundant beta clonotypes carried fewer insertions, but memory repertoires showed no such trend.

Unique molecular identifiers were present on the cDNA, and a universal primer site came from template switching. Each CDR3 protein is one row after TCRdb ran MiXCR on the 5' RACE reads. The sample lists roughly 1,500,000 distinct CDR3 sequences, roughly a third occurring once. With regard to this clonotype: What it recognizes is unknown.

Sequencing used cord blood. The receptor's source is a newborn girl in good health.

The CDR3 nucleotides read TGCGCCAGCAGCTTGTTCGCGGGAGGGGTCGACAATGAGCAGTTCTTC. The encoded protein is CASSLFAGGVDNEQFF. This sequence joins TRBV5-1 and TRBJ2-1, with 9 bases fitting TRBD2. V shed 1 base, J shed 5 bases, and the junction held 7 bases outside the gene matches. CDR1 and CDR2 (germline): SGHRS, YFSETQ. The CDR3 covers 16 residues. Complete variable domain (other parts from reference TRBV5-1 and TRBJ2-1): KAGVTQTPRYLIKTRGQQVTLSCSPISGHRSVSWYQQTPGQGLQFLFEYFSETQRNKGNFPGRFSGRQFSNSRSEMNVSTLELGDSALYLCASSLFAGGVDNEQFFGPGTRLTVL.